The 22 T cell receptor beta chains presented below share a single source sample, sequenced in a study of T-cell reconstitution after alpha-beta-depleted transplantation in children. As it was prepared, the TCRbeta library received unique molecular identifiers. MiXCR, applied by TCRdb to the PCR reads, yields one record per CDR3 protein. The table has 380,000 or so distinct CDR3 sequences, 10% to 15% seen once; the top ten hold about 4.5%. Here the sequenced sample was PBMCs, taken from the stem cell graft. The origin of the receptors is a human donor who donated a stem cell graft to a child with Fanconi anemia.

This clonotype showed up many times. The V and J genes are TRBV28 and TRBJ2-2; D gene ambiguous. Trimming removed 8 bases from V and 5 bases from J, with 6 bases in between. The CDR3 has 11 amino acids. Germline V gene data show CDR1 as MDHEN and CDR2 as SYDVKM. In DNA form, the CDR3 reads TGTGCCAGCCGAGAGACCGGGGAGCTGTTTTTT. This gives the protein CASRETGELFF. The complete variable domain, with remaining parts taken from reference TRBV28 and TRBJ2-2, reads DVKVTQSSRYLVKRTGEKVFLECVQDMDHENMFWYRQDPGLGLRLIYFSYDVKMKEKGDIPEGYSVSREKKERFSLILESASTNQTSMYLCASRETGELFFGEGSRLTVL.

Only a few counts were recorded for this clonotype. The chain is built from TRBV28 and TRBJ2-1; 7 bases match TRBD2. The CDR3 has 13 residues. Germline V gene lookup returns CDR1 MDHEN and CDR2 SYDVKM. J was trimmed by 12 bases and V by 4 bases; bases with no gene match: 9. In DNA form, the CDR3 reads TGTGCCAGCAGTTCAAAGCGGGGCGGGATGCAGTTCTTC. It codes for CASSSKRGGMQFF.

The chain employs TRBV5-1 and TRBJ1-1; the match to TRBD1 covers 9 bases. Germline assignment: CDR1 SGHRS and CDR2 YFSETQ. CDR3 size: 16 residues. Trimming cost V 0 bases and J 5 bases; bases outside gene matches: 8. The CDR3 sequence: CASSLEYDRGGTEAFF. The CDR3 DNA is TGCGCCAGCAGCTTGGAATATGACAGGGGGGGGACTGAAGCTTTCTTT.

This clonotype was counted ten times or more. The chain uses TRBV20-1 and TRBJ2-3; D is ambiguous. V was shortened by 7 bases and J by 1 base, with 6 bases between the two germline ends. Germline V gene lookup returns CDR1 DFQATT and CDR2 SNEGSKA (reference sequence). This CDR3 is 11 amino acids long. The DNA of the CDR3 is TGCAGTGTGCAGGGCACAGATACGCAGTATTTT. Translated, it gives CSVQGTDTQYF.

The CDR3 DNA follows: TGCAGTGCTAGCGACCCTCTCCAAGAGACCCAGTACTTC. It specifies CSASDPLQETQYF. The rearrangement links TRBV20-1 to TRBJ2-5; D gene ambiguous. V was pared by 3 bases and J by 1 base, with 9 bases between. Germline V gives CDR1 DFQATT, CDR2 SNEGSKA (reference sequence). The CDR3 is 13 residues long.

This rearrangement joins TRBV5-5 to TRBJ1-4; the D is unclear. V was shortened by 4 bases and J by 8 bases, with 18 bases between the two germline ends. This CDR3 is built from 15 residues. Germline values: CDR1 SGHKS, CDR2 YYEKEE (reference sequence). The CDR3 protein is CASSLGGFKEEKLFF. The CDR3 DNA is TGTGCCAGCAGCCTAGGAGGCTTCAAAGAGGAAAAACTGTTTTTT.

This clonotype was counted a few times. The rearrangement joins TRBV29-1 to TRBJ2-1, with 10 positions matching TRBD2. The V gene's germline CDR1 is SQVTM and CDR2 ANQGSEA. The CDR3 runs to 15 residues. Trimming took 4 bases from V and 9 from J; bases not matched to a gene: 12. The CDR3 DNA reads TGCAGCGTTGGAGGGGCTAGCGGGGGTTTAACTGAGCAGTTCTTC. Residues: CSVGGASGGLTEQFF.

This clonotype was counted between two and nine times. The chain uses TRBV6-2 or TRBV6-3 and TRBJ2-1; D perhaps matches TRBD2 (5 bases). This CDR3 region has 13 residues. The germline gives CDR1 MNHEY, CDR2 SVGEGT. V was pared by 4 bases and J by 7 bases, with 11 bases between. The CDR3 sequence is CASSSTGENEQFF. In DNA form, the CDR3 reads TGTGCCAGCAGTTCTACCGGGGAGAATGAGCAGTTCTTC.

This clonotype was picked up one time. Here the CDR3 reads CASSFFPGGELFF. CDR3 bases: TGTGCCAGCAGTTTTTTCCCCGGCGGGGAGCTGTTTTTT. The chain combines TRBV12-3 or TRBV12-4 with TRBJ2-2; no clear D gene. The V and J ends lost 3 bases and 7 bases respectively, with 9 bases between them. The length of the CDR3 is 13 residues.

This clonotype showed up many times. The chain couples TRBV19 to TRBJ2-1, with D possibly being TRBD2 (6 bases). CDR1 is LNHDA, CDR2 SQIVND, per germline (reference sequence). The CDR3 contains 15 residues. Trimming removed 5 bases from V and 4 bases from J, with 15 bases in between. CDR3 sequence: CASSPRGRTYNEQFF. DNA for the CDR3: TGTGCCAGTAGTCCACGGGGGAGGACATACAATGAGCAGTTCTTC.

This clonotype was seen a handful of times. This chain joins TRBV7-2 and TRBJ2-2; D is uncertain. The germline V gene encodes CDR1 SGHTA and CDR2 FQGNSA. The V and J ends lost 5 bases and 6 bases respectively, with 7 bases between them. The CDR3 sequence is 12 residues long. CDR3 bases: TGTGCCAGCAGCCGAAACCCCGGGGAGCTGTTTTTT. Translating gives CASSRNPGELFF. Full variable domain (rest looked up from reference TRBV7-2 and TRBJ2-2): GAGVSQSPSNKVTEKGKDVELRCDPISGHTALYWYRQSLGQGLEFLIYFQGNSAPDKSGLPSDRFSAERTGGSVSTLTIQRTQQEDSAVYLCASSRNPGELFFGEGSRLTVL.

This clonotype turned up a few times. This chain connects TRBV12-3 or TRBV12-4 to TRBJ1-1; TRBD1 might be the D (6 bases). Trimming took off 6 bases at V and 4 bases at J, with 15 bases between the two ends. CDR3 size: 14 residues. CDR3 nucleotide sequence: TGTGCCAGCAGCCTCAGACAGGCCACCACTGAAGCTTTCTTT. Translated: CASSLRQATTEAFF.

This clonotype occurred many times. The chain links TRBV7-6 to TRBJ2-1; TRBD2 matches 12 bases. Trimming took 5 bases from V and 9 from J; bases not matched to a gene: 5. Germline V gives CDR1 SGHVS, CDR2 FNYEAQ. The CDR3 consists of 14 residues. The DNA of the CDR3 is TGTGCCAGCAGCGGTCTAGCGGGGGGGACTGAGCAGTTCTTC. This translates into CASSGLAGGTEQFF.

There are many counts of this clonotype. This chain connects TRBV6-2 or TRBV6-3 to TRBJ2-7; TRBD1 matches at 9 bases. Germline loops: CDR1 MNHEY, CDR2 SVGEGT. This CDR3 spans 15 amino acids. V was pared by 7 bases and J by 5 bases, with 12 bases of the junction left unmatched. In DNA form, the CDR3 reads TGTGCCAGCACCCCCGTGGGGACAGGGTACCACGAGCAGTACTTC. Amino acids: CASTPVGTGYHEQYF.

This clonotype was detected many times. The rearrangement joins TRBV13 to TRBJ2-7, with 7 positions matching TRBD1. Germline-derived CDR1 and CDR2 are PRHDT and FYEKMQ (reference sequence). The CDR3 covers 14 residues. V gave up 4 bases and J gave up 7 bases; unmatched junction bases: 10. The CDR3 spells CASSSGQAGREQYF. CDR3 bases: TGTGCCAGCAGCTCCGGACAGGCCGGGCGAGAGCAGTACTTC.

In this sample, this clonotype turned up a few times. The chain uses TRBV28 and TRBJ2-5; 7 bases are shared with TRBD1. Unmatched junction bases numbered 16, after V lost 7 bases and J lost 14 bases. The CDR3 extends over 13 amino acids. Germline CDR1 reads MDHEN; CDR2 reads SYDVKM. CDR3 amino acids: CASTHPLGDSRYF. CDR3 sequence (DNA): TGTGCCAGCACCCATCCACTTGGGGACAGTAGATACTTC.

Ten or more counts support this clonotype. The genes are TRBV14 and TRBJ2-1; tentative D call: TRBD1 (6 bases). The germline V gene encodes CDR1 SGHDN and CDR2 FVKESK. The CDR3 length is 14 residues. Between the trimmed V and J ends, which lost 0 bases and 10 bases, there was a span of 13 bases. The CDR3 spells CASSQEGTIWEQFF. The CDR3 DNA sequence: TGTGCCAGCAGCCAAGAGGGGACAATTTGGGAGCAGTTCTTC.

This clonotype has more than one count but fewer than ten. This chain connects TRBV2 to TRBJ2-3, with no clear D. Trimming removed 0 bases at V and 9 bases at J, with 10 bases between. CDR3 size: 13 residues. Germline V gene sequence: CDR1 SNHLY, CDR2 FYNNEI. The CDR3 bases are TGTGCCAGCAGTGAAGCGAGAAGTGGAACGCAGTATTTT. Protein product: CASSEARSGTQYF.

This clonotype has at least ten counts. The chain carries TRBV12-3 or TRBV12-4 and TRBJ2-7, with 7 bases lining up with TRBD2. The V segment lost 10 bases and the J segment 5 bases; nucleotides outside the gene matches: 11. The CDR3 totals 13 residues. CDR3 bases: TGTGCCACCGCCCCCGGGGGGTGGAACGAGCAGTACTTC. Its protein is CATAPGGWNEQYF.

This clonotype occurred a few times. The chain combines TRBV7-2 with TRBJ1-1; the D is unclear. This CDR3 comprises 19 residues. Germline V CDR1 and CDR2: SGHTA, FQGNSA. The ends were cut back, 2 bases at V and 1 base at J, with 23 bases in the middle. CDR3 sequence reads: CASSLSAGFFRTRNTEAFF. The DNA of the CDR3 is TGTGCCAGCAGCTTATCCGCCGGATTTTTTAGAACGAGGAACACTGAAGCTTTCTTT.

The chain combines TRBV6-1 with TRBJ1-5; D is perhaps TRBD1 (5 bases). There are 14 residues in the CDR3. The ends were cut back, 4 bases at V and 5 bases at J, with 12 bases in the middle. Germline V gives CDR1 MNHNS, CDR2 SASEGT. The CDR3 sequence: CASSGGWVDQPQHF. The CDR3 DNA follows: TGTGCCAGCAGTGGGGGGTGGGTGGATCAGCCCCAGCATTTT.

In this sample, this clonotype turned up a few times. The gene calls are TRBV6-2 or TRBV6-3 and TRBJ1-4; D gene uncertain. The ends were cut back, 2 bases at V and 7 bases at J, with 8 bases in the middle. This CDR3 is built from 13 residues. Germline lookup yields CDR1 MNHEY and CDR2 SVGEGT. CDR3 bases: TGTGCCAGCAGTTACGCACGAGGTGAAAAACTGTTTTTT. Amino acids: CASSYARGEKLFF.